This T cell receptor beta chain is drawn from a study of blood T cell repertoires in COVID-19. Study-wide context: In each case, the material was cDNA or gDNA derived from T cells, B-cell-depleted T cells, or PBMCs.

Sequencing was performed with immunoSEQ multiplex PCR; in TCRdb, only in-frame clones are kept and a portion is missing. The data contain 130,000 to 150,000 clones, 65% to 80% of them singletons. CDR1 is LGHNA and CDR2 is YNFKEQ in the germline V gene. This CDR3 contains 15 residues. Trimming took off 0 bases at V and 1 base at J, with 9 bases between the two ends. The clonotype comes from a man at least 80 years old with acute or convalescent COVID-19. Sequencing was done on a sample of peripheral blood. The chain couples TRBV4-2 to TRBJ1-2, with no clear D. The CDR3 loop reads CASSQDLRFNYGYTF. The CDR3 coding sequence is TGTGCCAGCAGCCAAGATTTGAGATTTAACTATGGCTACACCTTC.